A selection of T cell receptor beta chains follows, all from one sample in a study of technical replicates of blood from a handful of donors. Clones were sequenced by immunoSEQ multiplex PCR, and TCRdb holds only the in-frame ones, with some missing. The sample records 70,000 or so clones, around 92% being singletons. The sample taken for sequencing was T cells isolated from PBMCs. These receptors were collected from a human donor in good health. CDR3s include the opening cysteine and the closing phenylalanine or tryptophan. The D gene is left open where the match is weak. Size values are once, few and many counts, or a class for expanded clones, and some rows have none.

TRBV7-9	-	-	TRBJ1-2	TGTGCCAGCAGCTTACGACAGCTTAACTATGGCTACACCTTC	CASSLRQLNYGYTF
TRBV6-5	TRBD2	-	TRBJ2-7	TGTGCCAGCGGGGGGGGGACTACCTACGAGCAGTACTTC	CASGGGTTYEQYF
TRBV28	-	-	TRBJ1-2	TGTGCCAGCAGAAATCTCGGCCCCCAGGGAGGCTACACCTTC	CASRNLGPQGGYTF
TRBV5-1	-	-	TRBJ2-1	TGCGCCAGCAGCTTGGACACAGGGACCCTCAATGAGCAGTTCTTC	CASSLDTGTLNEQFF
TRBV23-1	TRBD2	-	TRBJ2-1	TGCGCCAGCACACAGGAAGCGGGAGGAGGGGATGAGCAGTTCTTC	CASTQEAGGGDEQFF
TRBV19	-	once	TRBJ1-5	TGTGCCAGTAGTATTAGCGTTAGCAATCAGCCCCAGCATTTT	CASSISVSNQPQHF
TRBV7-8	TRBD1	few	TRBJ1-1	TGTGCCAGCAGCCCACGAGACAGGGGGCTCACTGAAGCTTTCTTT	CASSPRDRGLTEAFF
TRBV5-1	TRBD1	-	TRBJ2-5	TGCGCCAGCAGCGACAGGGTCCGGGAGACCCAGTACTTC	CASSDRVRETQYF
TRBV7-9	TRBD1	-	TRBJ1-1	TGTGCCAGCAGCTCACAGGGGGATGAAGCTTTCTTT	CASSSQGDEAFF
TRBV6-5	-	-	TRBJ1-1	TGTGCCAGCAGTTACTCGAACCGGGCTGAAGCTTTCTTT	CASSYSNRAEAFF
TRBV11-1	TRBD1	-	TRBJ2-7	TGTGCCAGCAGTCGGACAGGGATCGAGCAGTACTTC	CASSRTGIEQYF
TRBV11-3	TRBD2	-	TRBJ2-1	TGTGCCAGCAGCTTAGTCGCAGCGGGGGAGCAGTTCTTC	CASSLVAAGEQFF
TRBV19	TRBD1	-	TRBJ2-7	TGTGCCAGTAGTGCACGCAGGACAGGGTCCTACGAGCAGTACTTC	CASSARRTGSYEQYF
TRBV28	-	-	TRBJ2-7	TGTGCCAGCAGTCGTAACGAGCAGTACTTC	CASSRNEQYF
TRBV5-8	-	-	TRBJ1-1	TGTGCCAGCAGCTTGGAGGTAGGGAGGACTGAAGCTTTCTTT	CASSLEVGRTEAFF
TRBV18	-	-	TRBJ1-1	TGTGCCAGCTCACCTTCAGGGATGAACTTAGGCACTGAAGCTTTCTTT	CASSPSGMNLGTEAFF
TRBV6-4	-	-	TRBJ1-1	TGTGCCAGCAGGGAGGACAGAGACACTGAAGCTTTCTTT	CASREDRDTEAFF